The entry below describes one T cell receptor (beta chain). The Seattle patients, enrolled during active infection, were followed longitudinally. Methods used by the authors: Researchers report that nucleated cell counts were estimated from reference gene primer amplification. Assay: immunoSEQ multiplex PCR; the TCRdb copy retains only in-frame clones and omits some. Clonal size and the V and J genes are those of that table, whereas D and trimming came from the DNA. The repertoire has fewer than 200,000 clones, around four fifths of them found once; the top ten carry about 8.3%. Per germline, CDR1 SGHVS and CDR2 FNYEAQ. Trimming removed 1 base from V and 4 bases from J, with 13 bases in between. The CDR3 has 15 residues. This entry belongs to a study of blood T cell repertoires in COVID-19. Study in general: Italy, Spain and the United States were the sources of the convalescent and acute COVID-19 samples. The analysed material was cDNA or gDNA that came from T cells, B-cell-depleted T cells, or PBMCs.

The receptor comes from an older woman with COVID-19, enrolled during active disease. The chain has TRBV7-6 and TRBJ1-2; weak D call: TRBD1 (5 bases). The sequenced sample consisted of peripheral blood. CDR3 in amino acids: CASSLEQGKGYGYTF. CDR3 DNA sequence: TGTGCCAGCAGCTTAGAGCAGGGCAAAGGCTATGGCTACACCTTC. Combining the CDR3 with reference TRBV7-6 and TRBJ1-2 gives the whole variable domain GAGVSQSPRYKVTKRGQDVALRCDPISGHVSLYWYRQALGQGPEFLTYFNYEAQQDKSGLPNDRFSAERPEGSISTLTIQRTEQRDSAMYRCASSLEQGKGYGYTFGSGTRLTVV.